This T cell receptor beta chain came from a study of identical twins (dated by TCRdb to about 2016). About the investigation overall: To test whether fetal clonotypes persist, this study deep-sequenced TCR alpha and beta repertoires from monozygotic twins, from unrelated adults of various ages, and from cord blood. Replicate twin experiments were performed at different times using different library preparation protocols to rule out contamination.

Every donor in the study was a healthy Caucasian. Three pairs of female monozygotic twins, all aged about 18 to 30 years, made up the twin cohort. Positive isolation kits from Invitrogen were used to isolate CD4+ and CD8+ T cell populations. The library came from 5' RACE. Sequencing used an Illumina HiSeq 2000. A universal primer binding site was added through template switching, and the final cDNA carried a unique molecular identifier so that TCR cDNA molecules could be counted accurately. Specific primers in the conserved constant-segment region were used to synthesize first-strand cDNA for the TCR alpha and beta chains. To control for contamination, every cDNA library carried two barcodes: a SMART-Mk sample barcode plus Illumina barcodes. TruSeq adapter sequences, together with Illumina sample barcodes, were added in two successive PCR steps. The Illumina HiSeq platform was used with custom primers to sequence TCR alpha and beta cDNA libraries. The published analysis was carried out like this. MiGEC processed the raw reads to extract unique molecular identifiers, while MiXCR was used to determine the CDR3 positions. For each individual, recombination models were inferred using an EM algorithm with the repgenHMM and IGoR tools. The analysis of shared clonotypes was done with the tcR package in R, with sharing normalized by the product of cloneset sizes. To study raw recombination without the effects of thymic and clonal selection, out-of-frame nonproductive sequences were analyzed. TCRdb passed the public sequencing reads through fastp at Q25 and MiXCR, retaining productive beta sequences. Each record represents a unique CDR3 protein, reported with the most common genes and DNA among its rows. The V and J calls, along with clone size, are taken from TCRdb and not from the paper's own processing. This sample gives around 550,000 distinct CDR3 sequences in total; nearly 15% of them show up just once. In total, the top ten clones hold about 0.4% of the sample.

Here is what the overall study found, with its caveats: Abundant cord blood beta clonotypes carried fewer insertions; young adult naive repertoires showed a weaker similar trend, while memory repertoires showed none. In monozygotic twins, out-of-frame TCR alpha sharing was systematically underestimated by recombination models, although the models agreed with sharing between unrelated individuals. Compared with coincidental sharing between unrelated individuals, an excess of low generation-probability sequences was observed among out-of-frame TCR alpha sequences shared between twins. Zero-insertion analyses could be partly confounded by invariant T cells such as MAIT and iNKT, though diverse VJ usage argued against such confounding for most clonotypes. In beta out-of-frame sequences, excess twin sharing was weaker, because having fewer shared sequences lowered the signal-to-noise ratio. Conclusions relied on cross-sectional statistical analysis, since the same donors could not be followed over many years.

This clonotype was recorded a few times. It has no known antigen specificity. Per-nucleotide qualities are absent, and no much larger clonotype sits a single base away. These records were also assigned to another study, of yellow fever vaccine responses in identical twins. The second paper further reports: The authors reported that the T cell response to vaccination in identical twins appeared partly convergent and partly personalized. In the study, vaccine-responding T cell clones were precisely tracked in identical twins.

This TCR came from a woman under 30 in good health. Sequencing was carried out using CD4+ T cells sorted from blood.

CDR3 reads: CASRANQLTDTQYF. The DNA sequence reads TGTGCCAGCAGGGCAAACCAGTTAACAGATACGCAGTATTTT. This chain joins TRBV27 to TRBJ2-3; the D gene identity is not certain. Between the V and J ends, shortened by 6 bases and 3 bases respectively, the junction contains 13 bases. Reading from cysteine to phenylalanine, the CDR3 counts 14 amino acids. CDR3 DNA is the only sequence kept; it has 42 bases, read in frame from the first base. CDR1 and CDR2, per the germline V gene (reference sequence), are MNHEY and SMNVEV.